The source of this T cell receptor (beta chain) is a study of OX40 agonist ivuxolimab in advanced cancers. Study details: Every 2 weeks, patients got intravenous ivuxolimab at one of six dose levels (0.01-10 mg/kg).

Study results and limitations: The authors also found low normalized T-cell clonal expansion in some nonresponders. Partial responders at 0.1-3.0 mg/kg had among the lowest clonal expansion. Blood T cells, both CD4+ and CD8+, expanded clonally by week 6 at 0.1 to 3.0 mg/kg.

Repertoires were generated with immunoSEQ multiplex PCR, while TCRdb's copy carries only in-frame clones and drops some. Of 70,000 to 100,000 clones listed, approximately 90% are singletons. V was shortened by 0 bases and J by 2 bases, with 13 bases between the two germline ends. The CDR3 consists of 16 residues. Looked up from germline, CDR1 is SGHKS and CDR2 is YYEKEE (reference sequence). On this clone itself: Its specificity is not known.

The chain couples TRBV5-5 to TRBJ2-3; D is ambiguous. Sequenced material: CD4+ or CD8+ T cells sorted from blood, taken in a trial of the OX40 agonist ivuxolimab. This clonotype was obtained from an adult with an advanced solid tumor such as melanoma, head and neck, liver or kidney cancer. This CDR3 reads CASSLGTNPITDTQYF. As DNA, the CDR3 is TGTGCCAGCAGCTTGGGCACGAACCCTATCACAGATACGCAGTATTTT. The whole variable domain, filled in from reference TRBV5-5 and TRBJ2-3, reads DAGVTQSPTHLIKTRGQQVTLRCSPISGHKSVSWYQQVLGQGPQFIFQYYEKEERGRGNFPDRFSARQFPNYSSELNVNALLLGDSALYLCASSLGTNPITDTQYFGPGTRLTVL.